The rows below give T cell receptor beta chains drawn from one sample of a study of response to subunit inactivated influenza vaccine. TCRdb processed the RT-PCR reads anew with MiXCR; each CDR3 protein has one entry. The table records hundreds of thousands of distinct CDR3 sequences, over 9% of them present only once. The same data also went into a second study, on T cells expressing NK-cell markers.

The starting material was PBMCs from blood, obtained on the day of vaccination. These receptors were obtained from a man aged 45-65 years who received an inactivated influenza vaccine. CDR3s include the opening cysteine and the closing phenylalanine or tryptophan. The D gene is left open where the match is weak. Expanded clones are given a class, and other clones once, few, many or no size at all.

d_gene,v_gene,j_gene,abundance,CDR3nt,CDR3aa
TRBD2,TRBV27,TRBJ2-5,-,TGTGCCAGCAGTTTGCGGGGGGGCCGAGAGACCCAGTACTTC,CASSLRGGRETQYF
-,TRBV30,TRBJ2-1,few,TGTGCCTGGAGTGTGATCAGGGTTGGTGAGCAGTTCTTC,CAWSVIRVGEQFF
-,TRBV12-3/TRBV12-4,TRBJ2-1,-,TGTGCCAGCAGTTTACGGAGGTCCGCCTACAATGAGCAGTTCTTC,CASSLRRSAYNEQFF
TRBD2,TRBV24-1,TRBJ2-1,-,TGTGCCACCAGTGATACCGGGACTAGCGGGACCAATGAGCAGTTCTTC,CATSDTGTSGTNEQFF
-,TRBV13,TRBJ2-5,many,TGTGCCAGCAGCCCCCACACAGGGGAGGGAGAGACCCAGTACTTC,CASSPHTGEGETQYF
TRBD1,TRBV29-1,TRBJ1-1,many,TGCAGCGTGACAGCAGGGGGTTTGAACACTGAAGCTTTCTTT,CSVTAGGLNTEAFF
TRBD1,TRBV20-1,TRBJ2-5,few,TGCAGTGCTAGAGTCTTGGGACAGGGGGAAGAGACCCAGTACTTC,CSARVLGQGEETQYF
TRBD2,TRBV7-2,TRBJ2-3,many,TGTGCCAGCAGCTTAGGACTAGCGGGAGGCCCAGGGGTTACGCAGTATTTT,CASSLGLAGGPGVTQYF
TRBD2,TRBV4-2,TRBJ2-3,-,TGTGCCAGCAGCCAAGTTGGCCGGGGGGGTGCCTACAGCACAGATACGCAGTATTTT,CASSQVGRGGAYSTDTQYF
-,TRBV29-1,TRBJ1-1,many,TGCAGCGTTGAATCTATGGCAGCTGAAGCTTTCTTT,CSVESMAAEAFF
TRBD1,TRBV10-3,TRBJ2-1,-,TGTGCCAGTGGGGACAGGGCCAATGAGCAGTTCTTC,CASGDRANEQFF
-,TRBV25-1,TRBJ2-5,-,TGTGCCAGCACAGGGGAGACCCAGTACTTC,CASTGETQYF
-,TRBV11-2,TRBJ2-5,-,TGTGCCAGCAGCTACCCGTATGAGACCCTACAAGAGACCCAGTACTTC,CASSYPYETLQETQYF
-,TRBV7-2,TRBJ2-2,few,TGTGCCAGCAGCTTAACTAGCCAGGCCACCGGGGAGCTGTTTTTT,CASSLTSQATGELFF
TRBD2,TRBV11-2,TRBJ2-3,many,TGTGCCAGCAGCTTAGTAGGGACTAGCGGGGGGGCGGTTAATACGCAGTATTTT,CASSLVGTSGGAVNTQYF
-,TRBV2,TRBJ2-3,-,TGTGCCAGCACCGGGGGACGTCGTGGGGGTACGCAGTATTTT,CASTGGRRGGTQYF
TRBD1,TRBV24-1,TRBJ2-7,many,TGTGCCACCCGCCGGGACAGGGGGCCAAACGAGCAGTACTTC,CATRRDRGPNEQYF
-,TRBV20-1,TRBJ1-5,many,TGCAGTGCTAGAGAGTGGGCGGCTTCAAATAGCAATCAGCCCCAGCATTTT,CSAREWAASNSNQPQHF
TRBD1,TRBV12-3/TRBV12-4,TRBJ1-2,-,TGTGCCAGCAGTTCTCCCTCGACAGGGGGGATCTATGGCTACACCTTC,CASSSPSTGGIYGYTF
TRBD2,TRBV5-5,TRBJ2-5,-,TGTGCCAGCAGCGACCCCAGACTAGCGTTGAAGGAAGAGACCCAGTACTTC,CASSDPRLALKEETQYF
TRBD1,TRBV6-1,TRBJ1-5,-,TGTGCCAGCAGTGAAGGGCGACAGGGTTTACAGCCCCAGCATTTT,CASSEGRQGLQPQHF
TRBD1,TRBV7-9,TRBJ1-4,-,TGTGCCAGCAGCCAGGGACAGGGGCTAGCTGAAAAACTGTTTTTT,CASSQGQGLAEKLFF
-,TRBV12-3/TRBV12-4,TRBJ2-5,few,TGTGCCAGCACCCCAGGGTGGGGTACCGAGACCCAGTACTTC,CASTPGWGTETQYF
-,TRBV9,TRBJ1-2,-,TGTGCCAGCAGCGTAGACGCGGGAGGCTATGGCTACACCTTC,CASSVDAGGYGYTF
-,TRBV24-1,TRBJ2-1,few,TGTGCCACGGGGGACATCGGGGTAATTGAGCAGTTCTTC,CATGDIGVIEQFF
-,TRBV27,TRBJ2-1,-,TGTGCCAGCAGCCCGGTTTGGTACAATGAGCAGTTCTTC,CASSPVWYNEQFF
-,TRBV5-1,TRBJ1-2,few,TGCGCCAGCAGCCTGACAACTAACTATGGCTACACCTTC,CASSLTTNYGYTF
-,TRBV2,TRBJ2-1,once,TGTGCCAGCAGTGGGGGCAGGGTGGGATACAATGAGCAGTTCTTC,CASSGGRVGYNEQFF
TRBD1,TRBV6-2/TRBV6-3,TRBJ2-1,-,TGTGCCAGCAGAGACCTCGGGACAGGCCCTTACAATGAGCAGTTCTTC,CASRDLGTGPYNEQFF
-,TRBV5-4,TRBJ2-2,many,TGTGCCAGCAGCTTATTGGGACACCATAACACCGGGGAGCTGTTTTTT,CASSLLGHHNTGELFF
-,TRBV5-1,TRBJ1-2,once,TGCGCCAGCAGCTTGCGGGGGAAGGACTATGGCTACACCTTC,CASSLRGKDYGYTF
-,TRBV7-2,TRBJ1-2,few,TGTGCCAGTACACTAAGGGGGGAATGGGGGTCGCATGGCTACACCTTC,CASTLRGEWGSHGYTF
TRBD2,TRBV6-5,TRBJ2-2,few,TGTGCCAGCAGTTACGGTGGCGGGAGACATACCGGGGAGCTGTTTTTT,CASSYGGGRHTGELFF
-,TRBV7-9,TRBJ2-3,-,TGTGCCAGCAGCCCAGCATGGGGGGGCGGAGATACGCAGTATTTT,CASSPAWGGGDTQYF
-,TRBV7-8,TRBJ2-1,few,TGTGCCAGCAGCCTGGGCCGGTTTCGGGTCAATGAGCAGTTCTTC,CASSLGRFRVNEQFF
-,TRBV7-8,TRBJ2-1,-,TGTGCCAGCAGCTTAGCGTGGGGGGGCCCCGATGAGCAGTTCTTC,CASSLAWGGPDEQFF
-,TRBV20-1,TRBJ2-3,few,TGCAGTGCGGTAGGGTGGACAGATTGGACAGATACGCAGTATTTT,CSAVGWTDWTDTQYF
-,TRBV11-2,TRBJ1-2,-,TGTGCCAGCAGTCAAGACAGAAACAATGGCTACACCTTC,CASSQDRNNGYTF
TRBD2,TRBV5-1,TRBJ2-5,many,TGCGCCAGCAGCAACGGACTAGCTCAGGAGACCCAGTACTTC,CASSNGLAQETQYF